This T cell receptor beta chain was documented in a study of cytomegalovirus exposure and HLA in healthy donors. Findings of the study overall: About 87% or about 30% of the time was how often most TCR beta V segments were productive, according to an earlier analysis.

It was with 60 Vbeta and 13 Jbeta primers that the PCR ran. Using immunoSEQ multiplex PCR, the repertoire was profiled, and TCRdb retains in-frame clones only, with some absent. The sample includes roughly 190,000 clones, roughly 80% of them seen just once. The CDR3 is 14 residues long. From germline, CDR1 is KGHSH and CDR2 LQKENI. V gave up 3 bases and J gave up 7 bases, with 15 bases separating them. As concerns this clone: Its antigen is unidentified.

The V call is TRBV18, the J call TRBJ1-2, with D unresolved. The sequenced material came from PBMCs. This TCR was recovered from a woman between 18 and 29 years old in good health and CMV-seronegative. CDR3 in amino acids: CASSPDKSLGGYTF. CDR3 bases: TGTGCCAGCTCACCCGACAAGTCCCTGGGTGGCTACACCTTC.